The T cell receptor (beta chain) under discussion was sequenced for a study of T cells in localized non-small cell lung cancer. The CDR3 length is 14 residues. CDR1 and CDR2 (germline): MGHRA, YSYEKL. V lost 3 bases and J lost 5, with 13 bases in between. Sequenced by immunoSEQ multiplex PCR; TCRdb stores in-frame clones only, minus some. Among about 28,000 clones, 80% to 85% were seen once, and the ten largest hold over 4%. In the case of this clone: Its antigen is not known.

Points from the study as a whole: Higher blood T cell density went with longer overall survival.

The material sequenced was peripheral blood mononuclear cells, taken before any cancer treatment. V and J are TRBV4-1 and TRBJ2-5; tentative D call: TRBD1 (6 bases). This clonotype was obtained from a man aged 40 to 70 with stage III lung adenocarcinoma. The CDR3 sequence: CASSQLQGRETQYF. CDR3 bases: TGCGCCAGCAGCCAGTTACAGGGCCGGGAGACCCAGTACTTC.